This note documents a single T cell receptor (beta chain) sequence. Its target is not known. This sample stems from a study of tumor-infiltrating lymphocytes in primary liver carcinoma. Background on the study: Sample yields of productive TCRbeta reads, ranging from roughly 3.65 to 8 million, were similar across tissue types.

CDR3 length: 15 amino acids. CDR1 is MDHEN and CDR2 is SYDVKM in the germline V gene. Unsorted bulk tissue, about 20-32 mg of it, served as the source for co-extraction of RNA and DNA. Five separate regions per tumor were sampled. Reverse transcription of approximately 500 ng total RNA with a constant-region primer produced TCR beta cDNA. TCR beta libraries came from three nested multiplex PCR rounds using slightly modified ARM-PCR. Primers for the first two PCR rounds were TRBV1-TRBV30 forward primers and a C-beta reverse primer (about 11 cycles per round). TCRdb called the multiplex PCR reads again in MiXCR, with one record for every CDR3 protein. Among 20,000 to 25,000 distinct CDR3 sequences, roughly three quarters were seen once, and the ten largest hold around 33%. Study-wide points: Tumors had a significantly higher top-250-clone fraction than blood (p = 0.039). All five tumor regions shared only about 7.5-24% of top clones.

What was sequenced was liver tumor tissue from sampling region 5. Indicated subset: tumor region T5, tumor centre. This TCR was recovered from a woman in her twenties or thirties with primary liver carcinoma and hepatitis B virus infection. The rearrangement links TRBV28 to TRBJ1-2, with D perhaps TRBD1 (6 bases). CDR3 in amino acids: CVGIQRQEANYGYTF. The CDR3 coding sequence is TGTGTCGGCATCCAACGACAGGAGGCTAACTATGGCTACACCTTC.